This entry lists 30 T cell receptor beta chains sequenced from one sample in a study of blood T cell repertoires in COVID-19. Using immunoSEQ multiplex PCR, the repertoire was profiled, and TCRdb retains in-frame clones only, with some absent. Of 65,000 to 70,000 clones detected, approximately 80% appear once; the ten largest clones hold 20% to 25%. The sequencing sample was made of peripheral blood. These receptors were taken from a human donor in a cohort sampled during active COVID-19.

The rearrangement links TRBV5-4 to TRBJ2-7; 9 bases are a match to TRBD2. The CDR3 consists of 15 residues. Germline CDR1 SGHNT, CDR2 YYREEE (reference sequence). Trimming at V came to 2 bases and at J to 4 bases, leaving 7 bases not matched to a gene. The DNA for the CDR3 is TGTGCCAGCAGCTTCTTAGCGGGGGCGCAGTACGAGCAGTACTTC. It codes for CASSFLAGAQYEQYF.

V and J are TRBV28 and TRBJ2-3; 15 bases map to TRBD2. Trimming at V came to 4 bases and at J to 0 bases, leaving 8 bases not matched to a gene. The CDR3 loop spans 19 amino acids. The germline CDR1 and CDR2 sequences are MDHEN and SYDVKM. CDR3 bases: TGTGCCAGCAGTTGGGGACTAGCGGGAGGTCCATCTAGCACAGATACGCAGTATTTT. Translating it yields CASSWGLAGGPSSTDTQYF.

This clone was picked up a small number of times. This rearrangement joins TRBV27 to TRBJ1-4; D perhaps matches TRBD1 (6 bases). Per the germline V gene, CDR1 is MNHEY and CDR2 is SMNVEV (reference sequence). The CDR3 runs to 14 residues. V was clipped by 5 bases and J by 6 bases, with 13 bases between them. CDR3 bases: TGTGCCAGCAGTCGGACAGCAAGCCATGAAAAACTGTTTTTT. The encoded protein is CASSRTASHEKLFF.

This chain uses TRBV4-2 with TRBJ2-3; 11 nucleotides align to TRBD2. CDR1 LGHNA and CDR2 YNFKEQ come from the germline V gene. The CDR3 has 19 residues. V was pared by 1 base and J by 0 bases, with 9 bases of the junction left unmatched. The CDR3 sequence is CASSQATSGSYASTDTQYF. In DNA form, the CDR3 reads TGTGCCAGCAGCCAAGCCACTAGCGGGAGTTACGCTAGCACAGATACGCAGTATTTT.

This chain links TRBV5-5 with TRBJ1-2; D is perhaps TRBD1 (5 bases). This CDR3 has 15 amino acids. V shed 3 bases and J shed 2 bases, with 14 bases lying between them. Germline V gives CDR1 SGHKS, CDR2 YYEKEE (reference sequence). In nucleotides, the CDR3 is TGTGCCAGCAGCTCCACAGGTACGGGCAACTATGGCTACACCTTC. Encoded protein: CASSSTGTGNYGYTF.

The V call is TRBV20-1, the J call TRBJ1-5; D unclear. Germline loops: CDR1 DFQATT, CDR2 SNEGSKA (reference sequence). V was trimmed by 3 bases and J by 6 bases, leaving 27 bases between them. CDR3 length equals 18 residues. The CDR3 DNA sequence: TGCAGTGCTAGTCCCCGGGTGCCCGCCGCCTATTACGGTCAGCCCCAGCATTTT. Amino acids: CSASPRVPAAYYGQPQHF.

The V call is TRBV28, the J call TRBJ2-1, with 13 nucleotides matching TRBD2. The germline gives CDR1 MDHEN, CDR2 SYDVKM. The CDR3 spans 15 residues. J gave up 7 bases and V 5 bases, and 5 bases lay outside the gene matches. CDR3 nucleotide sequence: TGTGCCAGCAGTGGACTAGCGGGAGTTAGTAATGAGCAGTTCTTC. As protein: CASSGLAGVSNEQFF. The full variable domain, completed using reference TRBV28 and TRBJ2-1, is DVKVTQSSRYLVKRTGEKVFLECVQDMDHENMFWYRQDPGLGLRLIYFSYDVKMKEKGDIPEGYSVSREKKERFSLILESASTNQTSMYLCASSGLAGVSNEQFFGPGTRLTVL.

The chain couples TRBV3-1 (or the pseudogene TRBV3-2) to TRBJ2-1; 14 nucleotides match TRBD2. The CDR3 sequence is 16 residues long. Germline-derived CDR1 and CDR2 are LGHDT and YNNKEL (reference sequence). Germline trimming cut 2 bases from V and 9 bases from J; bases unmatched to any gene: 6. DNA for the CDR3: TGTGCCAGCAGCCAACAGACTAGCGGGAGGGTTAGTGAGCAGTTCTTC. Translation gives CASSQQTSGRVSEQFF.

The J gene is TRBJ2-5, the V gene TRBV6-2 or TRBV6-3; D is ambiguous. The CDR3 loop spans 12 amino acids. Per the germline V gene, CDR1 is MNHEY and CDR2 is SVGEGT. Trimming stripped 5 bases from V and 5 bases from J, with 9 bases between. The CDR3 loop reads CASSTFGETQYF. CDR3 nucleotide sequence: TGTGCCAGCAGTACCTTCGGGGAGACCCAGTACTTC.

The chain uses TRBV29-1 and TRBJ2-3, with D perhaps TRBD1 (6 bases). Germline CDR1 reads SQVTM; CDR2 reads ANQGSEA. The V and J ends lost 6 bases and 1 base respectively, with 11 bases between them. The CDR3 runs 13 residues. CDR3 amino acids: CSVAGDGTDTQYF. CDR3 nucleotides: TGCAGCGTCGCAGGGGATGGCACAGATACGCAGTATTTT.

As DNA, the CDR3 is TGCAGCGTTGAAGATTGGGGCGGGGCCCCAGATACGCAGTATTTT. Its translation: CSVEDWGGAPDTQYF. The rearrangement links TRBV29-1 to TRBJ2-3; possibly TRBD2 for D (6 bases). CDR3 length equals 15 residues. Germline loops: CDR1 SQVTM, CDR2 ANQGSEA. V gave up 0 bases and J gave up 4 bases, with 14 bases separating them.

V gene TRBV5-1 combines with J gene TRBJ2-1, with D perhaps matching TRBD2 (6 bases). The CDR3 sequence is 15 residues long. Germline V gene lookup returns CDR1 SGHRS and CDR2 YFSETQ. V was shortened by 1 base and J by 6 bases, with 14 bases between the two germline ends. The CDR3 loop reads CASSLWGDYSNEQFF. CDR3 in DNA: TGCGCCAGCAGCTTGTGGGGGGATTACTCCAATGAGCAGTTCTTC. The whole variable domain, filled in from reference TRBV5-1 and TRBJ2-1, reads KAGVTQTPRYLIKTRGQQVTLSCSPISGHRSVSWYQQTPGQGLQFLFEYFSETQRNKGNFPGRFSGRQFSNSRSEMNVSTLELGDSALYLCASSLWGDYSNEQFFGPGTRLTVL.

This chain links TRBV3-1 (or the pseudogene TRBV3-2) with TRBJ2-7; D remains unclear. This CDR3 has 16 amino acids. CDR1 LGHDT and CDR2 YNNKEL come from the germline V gene (reference sequence). The V end was cut by 1 base, the J end by 6 bases, with 19 bases between. CDR3 region: CASSQAVLVYPSEQYF. CDR3 DNA sequence: TGTGCCAGCAGCCAAGCAGTGCTAGTCTATCCTTCCGAGCAGTACTTC.

This clone was seen once. The rearrangement joins TRBV9 to TRBJ2-5; TRBD2 might be the D (6 bases). The CDR3 runs 16 residues. The ends were cut back, 0 bases at V and 1 base at J, with 13 bases in the middle. In germline, CDR1 is SGDLS, CDR2 YYNGEE. The CDR3 bases are TGTGCCAGCAGCGTAGGTCCACTAGCCGGCCAAGAGACCCAGTACTTC. Translated: CASSVGPLAGQETQYF. Together with reference TRBV9 and TRBJ2-5, the CDR3 gives the full variable domain: DSGVTQTPKHLITATGQRVTLRCSPRSGDLSVYWYQQSLDQGLQFLIQYYNGEERAKGNILERFSAQQFPDLHSELNLSSLELGDSALYFCASSVGPLAGQETQYFGPGTRLLVL.

This clone was recorded only once. J is TRBJ2-7 and V is TRBV9; D remains ambiguous. Germline-derived CDR1 and CDR2 are SGDLS and YYNGEE. This CDR3 has 14 residues. The V gene lost 0 bases and the J gene lost 0 bases, with 7 bases spanning the gap. In nucleotides, the CDR3 is TGTGCCAGCAGCGTAGATGGCCACTCCTACGAGCAGTACTTC. It encodes CASSVDGHSYEQYF.

The chain joins TRBV28 to TRBJ2-1; perhaps TRBD1 as D (6 bases). Germline values: CDR1 MDHEN, CDR2 SYDVKM. V was cut by 6 bases and J by 5 bases, with 20 bases left in between. CDR3 length equals 16 residues. The CDR3 reads CASSAWPLSGDNEQFF. The CDR3 bases are TGTGCCAGCAGCGCATGGCCACTGTCAGGGGACAATGAGCAGTTCTTC.

The chain joins TRBV18 to TRBJ1-5, with TRBD1 matching 10 bases. Germline loops: CDR1 KGHSH, CDR2 LQKENI. Trimming took 4 bases from V and 7 from J; bases not matched to a gene: 7. This CDR3 region has 15 residues. The CDR3 reads CASSQGQGSGQPQHF. CDR3 DNA: TGTGCCAGCTCACAGGGACAGGGGTCGGGACAGCCCCAGCATTTT.

The genes are TRBV18 and TRBJ1-1; D is ambiguous. Germline lookup yields CDR1 KGHSH and CDR2 LQKENI. V lost 3 bases, J lost 7 bases, and 9 bases lay in between. The CDR3 consists of 12 residues. CDR3 sequence reads: CASSPLPSEAFF. The CDR3 DNA reads TGTGCCAGCTCACCCCTGCCGAGTGAAGCTTTCTTT.

J is TRBJ2-7 and V is TRBV5-5, with TRBD1 matching over 10 bases. V gave up 4 bases and J gave up 5 bases; unmatched junction bases: 6. The CDR3 runs to 14 residues. The germline V gene encodes CDR1 SGHKS and CDR2 YYEKEE (reference sequence). CDR3 sequence (DNA): TGTGCCAGCAGCCCCGGGACAGGGGCCCACGAGCAGTACTTC. Its translation: CASSPGTGAHEQYF.

The sample holds one count of this clone. V is TRBV10-3 and J is TRBJ2-5; a weak D match, TRBD1 (5 bases). The CDR3 consists of 13 residues. Germline V lookup: CDR1 ENHRY, CDR2 SYGVKD. With 6 bases removed from V and 2 bases from J, the gap between germline ends came to 10 bases. The CDR3 spells CAIRTELQETQYF. In DNA, the CDR3 is TGTGCCATCAGGACAGAGCTACAAGAGACCCAGTACTTC.

CDR3 residues: CASRKTGGQETQYF. CDR3 DNA sequence: TGTGCCAGCAGGAAAACAGGGGGCCAAGAGACCCAGTACTTC. V usage is TRBV14 and J usage is TRBJ2-5, with 8 nucleotides matching TRBD1. The germline V gene has CDR1 SGHDN and CDR2 FVKESK. The CDR3 loop spans 14 amino acids. V trimming: 6 bases; J trimming: 1 base; junction bases outside the gene matches: 4.

The chain is built from TRBV28 and TRBJ1-2; tentative D call: TRBD1 (5 bases). V lost 7 bases and J 2 bases, leaving 14 bases between the germline ends. CDR3 length: 14 residues. Germline V gene data show CDR1 as MDHEN and CDR2 as SYDVKM. The CDR3: CASTLRGENYGYTF. The CDR3 nucleotides are TGTGCCAGCACCCTCCGGGGGGAAAACTATGGCTACACCTTC.

CDR3 bases: TGTGCCAGCAGCTTGGACTCCTCGGAGAATGAGCAGTTCTTC. Amino acid sequence: CASSLDSSENEQFF. This sequence joins TRBV5-4 and TRBJ2-1; D remains ambiguous. Trimming stripped 0 bases from V and 7 bases from J, with 11 bases between. The CDR3 has 14 residues. Germline lookup yields CDR1 SGHNT and CDR2 YYREEE (reference sequence).

The chain carries TRBV5-4 and TRBJ2-2; no firm D call. CDR3 length: 14 residues. V gave up 0 bases and J gave up 3 bases, with 6 bases separating them. Germline CDR1 reads SGHNT; CDR2 reads YYREEE (reference sequence). CDR3 amino acids: CASSLARDTGELFF. The CDR3 bases are TGTGCCAGCAGCTTGGCAAGAGACACCGGGGAGCTGTTTTTT.

The rearrangement uses TRBV5-1 and TRBJ2-7, with D possibly matching TRBD1 (6 bases). Between the trimmed V and J ends, which lost 4 bases and 6 bases, there was a span of 11 bases. The CDR3 contains 12 residues. Germline CDR1 and CDR2: SGHRS and YFSETQ. The CDR3: CASSRGTAEQYF. The CDR3 DNA reads as TGCGCCAGCAGCAGGGGGACGGCCGAGCAGTACTTC. The full variable domain, rest sourced from reference TRBV5-1 and TRBJ2-7, is KAGVTQTPRYLIKTRGQQVTLSCSPISGHRSVSWYQQTPGQGLQFLFEYFSETQRNKGNFPGRFSGRQFSNSRSEMNVSTLELGDSALYLCASSRGTAEQYFGPGTRLTVT.

V usage is TRBV4-1 and J usage is TRBJ1-4; possible D gene TRBD1, 5 bases. Per the germline V gene, CDR1 is MGHRA and CDR2 is YSYEKL. The CDR3 is 15 amino acids. V shed 4 bases and J shed 3 bases, with 12 bases lying between them. CDR3 bases: TGCGCCAGCAGCCTCGGCAGGGCGGCTAATGAAAAACTGTTTTTT. This encodes CASSLGRAANEKLFF.

The rearrangement uses TRBV19 and TRBJ2-6; D gene unclear. Germline-derived CDR1 and CDR2 are LNHDA and SQIVND (reference sequence). The CDR3 sequence is 16 residues long. Trimming removed 0 bases from V and 2 bases from J, with 8 bases in between. The CDR3 region is CASSIELGAGANVLTF. The CDR3 nucleotides are TGTGCCAGTAGTATAGAACTCGGTGCTGGGGCCAACGTCCTGACTTTC.

This chain joins TRBV11-2 and TRBJ2-5; TRBD2 matches at 8 bases. Trimming took 5 bases from V and 5 from J; bases not matched to a gene: 10. The CDR3 is 15 amino acids. Germline V CDR1 and CDR2: SGHAT, FQNNGV. CDR3 DNA: TGTGCCAGCAGCCAAGGGACTAGTTCACGGGAGACCCAGTACTTC. Its translation is CASSQGTSSRETQYF.

The rearrangement joins TRBV7-9 to TRBJ1-1; D is perhaps TRBD1 (5 bases). Germline-derived CDR1 and CDR2 are SEHNR and FQNEAQ (reference sequence). The V end was cut by 6 bases, the J end by 0 bases, with 20 bases between. The CDR3 length is 17 residues. The CDR3 sequence: CASRHGGTLAMNTEAFF. The CDR3 region has the DNA TGTGCCAGCAGGCATGGGGGGACGCTCGCTATGAACACTGAAGCTTTCTTT.

This clone was detected once. The J gene is TRBJ1-1, the V gene TRBV5-4; possibly TRBD1 for D (5 bases). Germline V lookup: CDR1 SGHNT, CDR2 YYREEE (reference sequence). The ends were cut back, 4 bases at V and 4 bases at J, with 11 bases in the middle. This CDR3 contains 13 residues. This CDR3 reads CASSPGSGTEAFF. The CDR3, as DNA: TGTGCCAGCAGCCCAGGGTCCGGCACTGAAGCTTTCTTT.